Following are 14 T cell receptor beta chains from one sample sequenced in a study of Graves' ophthalmopathy and Graves' hyperthyroidism. RNA transcripts yielded amplified TCR beta CDR3 regions. First-round RT-PCR relied on HTBI primers, and a second-round multiplex PCR came next. TCRdb recomputed calls from the multiplex PCR reads with MiXCR, one row per CDR3 protein. This repertoire shows approximately 640,000 distinct CDR3 sequences, just over 40% found once; its top ten account for around 3%. Source material: peripheral blood. These receptors originate from an adult man with Graves' ophthalmopathy.

The chain employs TRBV10-3 and TRBJ1-4; D remains ambiguous. Trimming shortened V by 6 bases and J by 2 bases, and 10 bases separated the two germline ends. This CDR3 contains 14 residues. The germline CDR1 and CDR2 sequences are ENHRY and SYGVKD. CDR3 bases: TGTGCCATCAGGGTAGCCGGGACTAATGAAAAACTGTTTTTT. It encodes CAIRVAGTNEKLFF.

The J gene is TRBJ2-2, the V gene TRBV19; no clear D gene. Germline V gene sequence: CDR1 LNHDA, CDR2 SQIVND (reference sequence). CDR3 length: 15 residues. Trimming stripped 3 bases from V and 4 bases from J, with 12 bases between. In DNA, the CDR3 is TGTGCCAGTAGTATTAATTCACTGGTCACCGGGGAGCTGTTTTTT. Translation: CASSINSLVTGELFF.

This chain links TRBV24-1 with TRBJ1-2; D may be TRBD1 (5 bases). Germline CDR1 reads KGHDR; CDR2 reads SFDVKD. Between the trimmed V and J ends, which lost 1 base and 11 bases, there was a span of 16 bases. The CDR3 has 14 residues. The chain's CDR3 is CATSDFGGTSGYTF. CDR3 in DNA: TGTGCCACCAGTGATTTTGGTGGGACTAGCGGTTACACCTTC.

This clonotype was recorded many times. The gene calls are TRBV12-3 or TRBV12-4 and TRBJ1-2; the D gene is possibly TRBD1 (5 bases). The ends were cut back, 3 bases at V and 6 bases at J, with 14 bases in the middle. The CDR3 consists of 14 residues. This chain's CDR3 is CASSFEGMMNGYTF. The CDR3 DNA follows: TGTGCCAGCAGTTTTGAGGGGATGATGAATGGCTACACCTTC.

This clonotype was detected many times. The chain combines TRBV2 with TRBJ1-6, with unresolved D. This CDR3 is 15 amino acids long. In germline, CDR1 is SNHLY, CDR2 FYNNEI. Trimming shortened V by 7 bases and J by 5 bases, and 15 bases separated the two germline ends. CDR3 amino acids: CASTTMGLDNSPLHF. The CDR3 nucleotides are TGTGCCAGCACCACCATGGGCCTCGATAATTCACCCCTCCACTTT.

The count of this clonotype is one. V gene TRBV11-2 combines with J gene TRBJ1-2; D remains unclear. Trimming left V 7 bases short and J 8 bases short, with 17 bases between. CDR3 size: 13 residues. Germline V gene sequence: CDR1 SGHAT, CDR2 FQNNGV. The CDR3 DNA sequence: TGTGCCAGCAAGGGCAGATCCTACGAGGGCTACACCTTC. It yields the protein CASKGRSYEGYTF.

This clonotype was counted ten times or more. The V and J genes are TRBV27 and TRBJ2-5; no reliable D call. The V gene lost 9 bases and the J gene lost 5 bases, with 13 bases spanning the gap. This CDR3 spans 12 amino acids. Germline V gene sequence: CDR1 MNHEY, CDR2 SMNVEV (reference sequence). The CDR3 nucleotides are TGTGCCAGTAGCCGACTGGGCGAGACCCAGTACTTC. Its protein is CASSRLGETQYF.

The rearrangement links TRBV27 to TRBJ1-1; the D is unclear. The CDR3 totals 15 residues. Between the trimmed V and J ends, which lost 4 bases and 0 bases, there was a span of 12 bases. Germline CDR1 MNHEY, CDR2 SMNVEV (reference sequence). The CDR3, as DNA: TGTGCCAGCAGTTCCCGACGGGAGATGAACACTGAAGCTTTCTTT. Translated: CASSSRREMNTEAFF.

DNA for the CDR3: TGTGCTAGTGGTAAATCGGCCCGGGAGACCTACGAGCAGTACTTC. Protein: CASGKSARETYEQYF. The rearrangement joins TRBV12-5 to TRBJ2-7; tentative D call: TRBD2 (6 bases). The germline V and J ends were trimmed by 5 bases and 2 bases, with 16 bases remaining between them. Germline loops: CDR1 LGHNT, CDR2 FRNRAP. The CDR3 spans 15 residues.

The chain combines TRBV2 with TRBJ2-2, with TRBD2 matching 11 bases. Germline lookup yields CDR1 SNHLY and CDR2 FYNNEI. The CDR3 loop spans 18 amino acids. Germline trimming cut 4 bases from V and 4 bases from J; bases unmatched to any gene: 11. DNA of the CDR3: TGTGCCAGCAGTGCGAGGCTAGCGGGGGGCCGCGGCACCGGGGAGCTGTTTTTT. Translating it yields CASSARLAGGRGTGELFF.

This clonotype appeared a few times. This chain links TRBV7-2 with TRBJ1-5, with 8 positions matching TRBD1. Germline CDR1 reads SGHTA; CDR2 reads FQGNSA. The CDR3 has 14 residues. Unmatched junction bases numbered 10, after V lost 11 bases and J lost 4 bases. The CDR3 reads CAWSTGVGNQPQHF. CDR3 DNA sequence: TGTGCCTGGTCGACAGGGGTTGGGAATCAGCCCCAGCATTTT.

This clonotype showed up just a few times. The V gene is TRBV12-3 or TRBV12-4, the J gene TRBJ2-5; no clear D. This CDR3 is built from 14 residues. With 8 bases removed from V and 3 bases from J, the gap between germline ends came to 16 bases. For the CDR3, the DNA is TGTGCCAGCCTCTCTCGGGCGGAAGAAGAGACCCAGTACTTC. Amino acids: CASLSRAEEETQYF.

This clonotype was observed a few times. For the CDR3, the DNA is TGTGCTAGTGGTTTGGTAGGGCGGAGCTCTGGAAACACCATATATTTT. This encodes CASGLVGRSSGNTIYF. The chain employs TRBV12-5 and TRBJ1-3, with unresolved D. Germline assignment: CDR1 LGHNT and CDR2 FRNRAP. The CDR3 runs to 16 residues. V was trimmed by 0 bases and J by 0 bases, leaving 9 bases between them.

The sample holds many counts of this clonotype. The chain couples TRBV10-3 to TRBJ1-2, with 8 bases that match TRBD1. Germline-derived CDR1 and CDR2 are ENHRY and SYGVKD. The V gene end was trimmed by 9 bases and the J gene end by 6 bases; junction bases not matched to a gene: 9. There are 13 residues in the CDR3. The CDR3 nucleotides read TGTGCCATACAGGGGGTCATTTCGGATGGCTACACCTTC. As protein: CAIQGVISDGYTF.